The text below deals with one T cell receptor (beta chain). Antigen: not known. The record originates from a study of PD-L1 blockade in urothelial cancer. Study conclusions and caveats: Tumor-associated clones in the blood of durable-benefit patients grew more at 3 weeks.

Generated by immunoSEQ multiplex PCR, the TCRdb table keeps only in-frame clones and is missing some. The sample has about 23,000 clones; about 90% are singletons. Trimming took off 4 bases at V and 1 base at J, with 10 bases between the two ends. Germline V gene lookup returns CDR1 ENHRY and CDR2 SYGVKD. The CDR3 extends over 14 amino acids. Time point noted: peripheral blood 6 weeks after treatment start. This sequence was found in a woman aged 55 to 70 with urothelial cancer. The source was PBMCs, collected around atezolizumab (anti-PD-L1) treatment. The chain employs TRBV10-3 and TRBJ2-5; D is perhaps TRBD2 (7 bases). CDR3 sequence: CAISVGGGQETQYF. In DNA form, the CDR3 reads TGTGCCATCAGTGTAGGGGGGGGCCAAGAGACCCAGTACTTC.